This passage covers 15 T cell receptor beta chains from one sample sequenced in a study of post-analysis software for immune sequencing data. Overall study results and limits: In patients, roughly five TRBV segments were more frequent than in controls, with TRBV5-6, TRBV5-1 and TRBV20-1 among them.

Their antigens are not known. Prepared TCR beta cDNA libraries contained unique molecular identifiers. One entry per CDR3 protein, called by TCRdb with MiXCR from the PCR reads. The sample gives about 540,000 distinct CDR3 sequences, roughly 34% of which show up once; around 6% is in the top ten. Sequenced input: blood. These TCRs come from a girl younger than 18 with multiple sclerosis.

This clonotype was seen a handful of times. The rearrangement joins TRBV5-1 to TRBJ2-7, with 11 bases fitting TRBD1. CDR1 is SGHRS, CDR2 YFSETQ, per germline. V lost 3 bases and J lost 2; bases outside the gene matches: 1. There are 14 residues in the CDR3. In nucleotides, the CDR3 is TGCGCCAGCAGCTCGGACAGGGGGCCCTACGAGCAGTACTTC. Translating it yields CASSSDRGPYEQYF.

This clonotype occurred once. The rearrangement uses TRBV5-1 and TRBJ1-2; 10 bases agree with TRBD1. There are 16 residues in the CDR3. Germline trimming cut 1 base from V and 7 bases from J; bases unmatched to any gene: 10. Germline CDR1 reads SGHRS; CDR2 reads YFSETQ. The CDR3 sequence is CASSLSIVTGGVGYTF. DNA for the CDR3: TGCGCCAGCAGCTTGAGTATAGTGACAGGGGGCGTTGGCTACACCTTC.

In its sample, this clonotype was seen a few times. CDR3 sequence: CASSDSIVSQPQHF. For the CDR3, the DNA is TGTGCCAGCAGTGACTCGATAGTTTCTCAGCCCCAGCATTTT. The chain uses TRBV6-4 and TRBJ1-5, with D unclear. Germline lookup yields CDR1 MRHNA and CDR2 SNTAGT. The V end lost 0 bases, the J end lost 6 bases, and 9 bases lay between the germline ends. The CDR3 contains 14 residues.

This clonotype was seen only a few times. The V gene is TRBV4-1, the J gene TRBJ2-4; no definite D call. Deletions cut 1 base from V and 6 bases from J, with 13 bases between. The germline gives CDR1 MGHRA, CDR2 YSYEKL. CDR3 size: 15 residues. CDR3 residues: CASSQGLSAVNIQYF. In DNA form, the CDR3 reads TGCGCCAGCAGCCAAGGTCTATCAGCCGTAAACATTCAGTACTTC.

The J gene is TRBJ2-5, the V gene TRBV21-1; the D segment call TRBD1 is taken from the table without a DNA check. TRBV21-1 is annotated as a pseudogene. CDR3 length equals 13 residues. Here the CDR3 DNA reads TGTGTCAGCAGCAAAGCGACAGGGGAGACCCAGTACTTC. Its protein is CVSSKATGETQYF.

This clonotype was detected once. The genes are TRBV20-1 and TRBJ1-6; tentatively, D is TRBD1 (5 bases). This CDR3 is 13 amino acids long. Germline assignment: CDR1 DFQATT and CDR2 SNEGSKA (reference sequence). V lost 3 bases to trimming and J lost 10 bases, with 13 bases between them. CDR3 residues: CSARWHGDSPLHF. The CDR3 region has the DNA TGCAGTGCTAGGTGGCATGGGGACTCACCCCTCCACTTT.

The CDR3 DNA reads TGTGCCAGCAGCTCGGGTGTGTACGAGCAGTACTTC. This codes for CASSSGVYEQYF. J is TRBJ2-5 and V is TRBV13, with D uncertain. The end of the DNA aligns better with TRBJ2-7, so the J call may be wrong. The CDR3 spans 12 residues. The germline CDR1 and CDR2 sequences are PRHDT and FYEKMQ (reference sequence).

This chain uses TRBV7-9 with TRBJ2-5, with 8 bases lining up with TRBD1. This CDR3 spans 15 amino acids. V dropped 3 bases and J dropped 2; count of bases not matched to a gene: 5. Germline CDR1 SEHNR, CDR2 FQNEAQ (reference sequence). The CDR3 nucleotides read TGTGCCAGCAGCTTGCAGGGGGCTGGACAAGAGACCCAGTACTTC. Encoded protein: CASSLQGAGQETQYF.

The rearrangement uses TRBV10-3 and TRBJ2-7; D perhaps matches TRBD2 (5 bases). Trimming stripped 0 bases from V and 3 bases from J, with 9 bases between. Per the germline V gene, CDR1 is ENHRY and CDR2 is SYGVKD. The CDR3 totals 14 residues. CDR3 sequence (DNA): TGTGCCATCAGTGAGTCTTCTGGGAGCTACGAGCAGTACTTC. Translated: CAISESSGSYEQYF.

V is TRBV5-1 and J is TRBJ2-3; tentative D call: TRBD1 (6 bases). Germline assignment: CDR1 SGHRS and CDR2 YFSETQ. Trimming took 1 base from V and 0 from J, leaving 12 bases between them. This CDR3 spans 16 amino acids. In nucleotides, the CDR3 is TGCGCCAGCAGCTTGTCTACAGGGCCAAGCACAGATACGCAGTATTTT. Translation: CASSLSTGPSTDTQYF.

The CDR3 nucleotides are TGCAGTGCTGACGGGACTAGCGGGTCCTACGAGCAGTACTTC. This sequence encodes CSADGTSGSYEQYF. The rearrangement links TRBV20-1 to TRBJ2-7; 12 nucleotides match TRBD2. The CDR3 is made up of 14 amino acids. Germline lookup yields CDR1 DFQATT and CDR2 SNEGSKA (reference sequence). The ends lost 5 bases at V and 1 base at J; junction bases unmatched: 3.

A single count supports this clonotype. CDR3: CASSLRRAQETQYF. CDR3 sequence (DNA): TGTGCCAGCAGCTTAAGGCGGGCCCAAGAGACCCAGTACTTC. The chain couples TRBV7-9 to TRBJ2-7; tentatively, D is TRBD2 (5 bases). Near its end, the DNA agrees better with TRBJ2-5, so the J call may be wrong. The CDR3 spans 14 residues. Per the germline V gene, CDR1 is SEHNR and CDR2 is FQNEAQ (reference sequence).

A few counts support this clonotype. The CDR3 sequence: CASSPGRLAGPRGETQYF. The CDR3 DNA reads as TGTGCCAGCAGCCCAGGGCGCCTAGCGGGCCCTCGAGGAGAGACCCAGTACTTC. The chain recombines TRBV11-2 with TRBJ2-5; 8 positions match TRBD2. V lost 5 bases and J lost 4; bases outside the gene matches: 18. Germline V gives CDR1 SGHAT, CDR2 FQNNGV. CDR3 size: 18 residues. The full variable domain, rest sourced from reference TRBV11-2 and TRBJ2-5, is EAGVAQSPRYKIIEKRQSVAFWCNPISGHATLYWYQQILGQGPKLLIQFQNNGVVDDSQLPKDRFSAERLKGVDSTLKIQPAKLEDSAVYLCASSPGRLAGPRGETQYFGPGTRLLVL.

This clonotype was observed many times. The CDR3 DNA is TGCGCCAGCAGATTCGGGACTAGCGGGGTTCGGGCCAAAAACATTCAGTACTTC. It encodes CASRFGTSGVRAKNIQYF. The chain recombines TRBV5-1 with TRBJ2-4; 13 bases are a match to TRBD2. V trimming: 5 bases; J trimming: 1 base; junction bases outside the gene matches: 9. The CDR3 is made up of 18 amino acids. Germline lookup yields CDR1 SGHRS and CDR2 YFSETQ.

This clonotype was seen only a few times. The CDR3: CASSRTDGELQETQYF. CDR3 sequence (DNA): TGTGCCAGCAGCCGGACGGACGGAGAGCTTCAAGAGACCCAGTACTTC. This chain connects TRBV11-2 to TRBJ2-5; D is unclear. Trimming pared 5 bases from V and 2 bases from J, leaving 18 bases between. CDR1 and CDR2 from the germline V gene are SGHAT and FQNNGV. The CDR3 spans 16 residues.